The 11 T cell receptor beta chains below come from one sample, sequenced in a study of blood T cell repertoires in COVID-19. Libraries were prepared by immunoSEQ multiplex PCR; TCRdb keeps only in-frame clonotypes and omits some of them. Here the sample spans roughly 200,000 clones, roughly 88% being singletons. Specimen: peripheral blood. These receptors were taken from a woman aged 40-49 years with COVID-19, enrolled during active disease.

This sequence joins TRBV25-1 and TRBJ2-3, with 7 bases lining up with TRBD1. Trimming at V came to 3 bases and at J to 4 bases, leaving 7 bases not matched to a gene. This CDR3 is 15 amino acids long. CDR1 is MGHDK and CDR2 is SYGVNS in the germline V gene. CDR3: CASSEGRGSPDTQYF. The CDR3 nucleotides read TGTGCCAGCAGTGAGGGCAGGGGGTCCCCAGATACGCAGTATTTT.

This chain connects TRBV11-2 to TRBJ1-1; D ambiguous. Germline V gene sequence: CDR1 SGHAT, CDR2 FQNNGV. Trimming pared 2 bases from V and 5 bases from J, leaving 6 bases between. CDR3 length equals 12 residues. CDR3 amino acids: CASSLSGTEAFF. In DNA form, the CDR3 reads TGTGCCAGCAGCTTATCGGGGACTGAAGCTTTCTTT.

This sequence joins TRBV6-5 and TRBJ2-3; no reliable D call. Germline loops: CDR1 MNHEY, CDR2 SVGAGI. The CDR3 runs to 13 residues. V lost 6 bases and J 4 bases, leaving 11 bases between the germline ends. CDR3 DNA sequence: TGTGCCAGCAGAAGAACCGGGTCAGATACGCAGTATTTT. Encoded protein: CASRRTGSDTQYF.

This clone was seen only a few times. This chain connects TRBV4-2 to TRBJ1-2; 9 nucleotides line up with TRBD1. With V trimmed by 6 bases and J by 6 bases, 11 bases remained unmatched. The germline gives CDR1 LGHNA, CDR2 YNFKEQ. The CDR3 covers 15 residues. CDR3: CASSQGVRQGDGYTF. In DNA form, the CDR3 reads TGTGCCAGCAGTCAGGGGGTGCGACAGGGGGATGGCTACACCTTC.

The chain couples TRBV19 to TRBJ1-1, with a weak D call TRBD1 (5 bases). The CDR3 contains 13 residues. Deletions cut 4 bases from V and 7 bases from J, with 13 bases between. Germline V gene sequence: CDR1 LNHDA, CDR2 SQIVND (reference sequence). CDR3 amino acids: CASSRSGLDEAFF. The CDR3 coding sequence is TGTGCCAGTAGTAGGTCGGGACTGGATGAAGCTTTCTTT.

This chain connects TRBV14 to TRBJ2-7, with D unclear. The CDR3 sequence is 14 residues long. Trimming took off 3 bases at V and 5 bases at J, with 14 bases between the two ends. Germline V gene lookup returns CDR1 SGHDN and CDR2 FVKESK. Here the CDR3 DNA reads TGTGCCAGCAGCCAGTCTGACTTTTGGAACGAGCAGTACTTC. Translating it yields CASSQSDFWNEQYF.

The chain combines TRBV11-3 with TRBJ2-2; D perhaps matches TRBD2 (6 bases). This CDR3 has 14 amino acids. The germline V gene has CDR1 SGHNT and CDR2 YENEEA. Between the trimmed V and J ends, which lost 2 bases and 5 bases, there was a span of 9 bases. Written as DNA, the CDR3 is TGTGCCAGCAGCTTATTGGGGGGAACCGGGGAGCTGTTTTTT. This encodes CASSLLGGTGELFF.

The genes are TRBV7-6 and TRBJ1-1; D is perhaps TRBD1 (5 bases). V was clipped by 5 bases and J by 0 bases, with 13 bases between them. CDR1 and CDR2 from the germline V gene are SGHVS and FNYEAQ. The CDR3 loop spans 15 amino acids. The CDR3 protein is CASSVRVPLNTEAFF. The CDR3 DNA sequence: TGTGCCAGCAGCGTCAGGGTTCCCTTGAACACTGAAGCTTTCTTT.

The chain has TRBV6-6 and TRBJ1-1, with TRBD1 identical over 7 bases. The germline gives CDR1 MNHNY, CDR2 SVGAGI (reference sequence). V shed 5 bases, J shed 6 bases, and the junction held 6 bases outside the gene matches. The CDR3 contains 13 residues. The CDR3: CASSGLGTAEAFF. The CDR3 nucleotides are TGTGCCAGCAGTGGCCTAGGGACAGCTGAAGCTTTCTTT.

The chain carries TRBV28 and TRBJ1-1; D unresolved. The CDR3 totals 12 residues. V lost 10 bases and J 4 bases, leaving 13 bases between the germline ends. Germline V gene sequence: CDR1 MDHEN, CDR2 SYDVKM. CDR3 nucleotide sequence: TGTGCCACCGATACCCCACTCACTGAAGCTTTCTTT. Its translation is CATDTPLTEAFF.

The chain links TRBV10-3 to TRBJ1-5; possibly TRBD1 for D (5 bases). Trimming removed 0 bases from V and 6 bases from J, with 9 bases in between. CDR3 length: 14 amino acids. CDR1 is ENHRY and CDR2 is SYGVKD in the germline V gene. The CDR3: CAISESQGGQPQHF. Written as DNA, the CDR3 is TGTGCCATCAGTGAGTCGCAGGGTGGTCAGCCCCAGCATTTT.